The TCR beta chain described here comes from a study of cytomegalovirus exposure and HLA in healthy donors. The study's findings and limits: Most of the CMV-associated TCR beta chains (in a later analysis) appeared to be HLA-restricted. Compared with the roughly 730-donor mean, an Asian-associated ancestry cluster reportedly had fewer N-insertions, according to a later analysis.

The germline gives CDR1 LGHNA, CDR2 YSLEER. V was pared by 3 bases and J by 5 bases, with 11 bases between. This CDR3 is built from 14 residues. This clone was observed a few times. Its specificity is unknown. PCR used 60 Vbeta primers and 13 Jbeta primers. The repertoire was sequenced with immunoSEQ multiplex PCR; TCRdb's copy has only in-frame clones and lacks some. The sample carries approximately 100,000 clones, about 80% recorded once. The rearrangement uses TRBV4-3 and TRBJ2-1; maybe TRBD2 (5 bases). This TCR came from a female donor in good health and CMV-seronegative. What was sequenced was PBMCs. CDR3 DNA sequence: TGCGCCAGCAGCCACACGGGATCTCACAATGAGCAGTTCTTC. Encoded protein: CASSHTGSHNEQFF.